This T cell receptor beta chain was captured in a study of blood T cells in healthy people across ages. Across the study: Roughly one uniquely barcoded beta molecule per two T cells was captured.

Germline assignment: CDR1 SGDLS and CDR2 YYNGEE. This CDR3 has 16 residues. V gave up 3 bases and J gave up 4 bases, with 19 bases separating them. Per sample, a minimum of 6 million PBMCs were isolated. Combining a sample-barcoded 5' primer with a J-beta primer mix, a second PCR ran for roughly 6 to 12 cycles. Every cDNA was tagged by a template-switch adaptor with 12 random nucleotides. At least 3 million CDR3-containing paired-end reads were obtained per sample. Using its own MiXCR run on the 5' RACE reads, TCRdb lists one record per CDR3 protein. Counted here are about a million distinct CDR3 sequences, 48% occurring once; the ten biggest clones make up over 10%.

The gene calls are TRBV9 and TRBJ1-2; tentative D call: TRBD1 (6 bases). This sequence originates from a man aged 25 to 40 in good health. Sequencing was performed on blood. Written as DNA, the CDR3 is TGTGCCAGCAGCGGACATATTGGGCAGGGGCTCTATGGCTACACCTTC. Its protein product is CASSGHIGQGLYGYTF.